This TCR beta chain was retrieved from a study of T cells in Graves' hyperthyroidism and ophthalmopathy. Amplification targeted TCR beta CDR3 regions from RNA transcripts. In the first-round RT-PCR of the TCR CDR3, the HTBI primer set was used. TCRdb recomputed calls from the multiplex PCR reads with MiXCR, one row per CDR3 protein. The table has approximately 400,000 distinct CDR3 sequences, approximately 17% seen once. Thyroid ultrasound and orbital computed tomography, with clinical symptoms and serum thyroxine and TRAb, informed diagnoses. The ends lost 2 bases at V and 8 bases at J; junction bases unmatched: 2. The germline gives CDR1 SGHTA, CDR2 FQGTGA. The CDR3 has 13 residues. Remarks on this clonotype: The conserved closing phenylalanine or tryptophan is absent in this CDR3, likely reflecting a read error.

V gene TRBV7-3 combines with J gene TRBJ2-2; TRBD1 matches 7 bases. This clonotype was obtained from a man younger than 35 with Graves' ophthalmopathy. Sequencing was carried out using blood. CDR3 coding DNA: TGTGCCAGCAGCTTAGACAGGGAAGGGGAGCTGTTTCTT. Translation: CASSLDREGELFL.